This TCR beta chain comes out of a study of blood T cells in healthy people across ages. V was trimmed by 6 bases and J by 8 bases, leaving 16 bases between them. The CDR3 totals 13 residues. CDR1 is MNHNS, CDR2 SASEGT, per germline. PCR was performed a second time for about 7 to 11 cycles using a sample-barcoded 5' primer and a J-beta primer mix. A template-switch adaptor that had 12 random nucleotides put a tag on each cDNA molecule. One entry per CDR3 protein, called by TCRdb with MiXCR from the 5' RACE reads. The sample lists more than 650,000 distinct CDR3 sequences, 20% to 25% occurring once. V gene TRBV6-1 combines with J gene TRBJ1-2; TRBD1 might be the D (5 bases). Sample: blood. The receptor's source is a man aged 65-85 years in good health. CDR3 residues: CASSELRGDGYTF. The CDR3 nucleotides read TGTGCCAGCAGCGAGCTCCGGGGGGACGGCTACACCTTC.